The 22 T cell receptor beta chains below all came from one sample that was sequenced in a study of naive and memory T cell subsets. TCR cDNA received a 3' ligated oligonucleotide that carried a UMI. The SP2 primer and nested alpha and beta constant region primers amplified ligated cDNA in four rounds. TCRdb passed the 5' RACE reads through MiXCR, listing each CDR3 protein once. The data contain about 62,000 distinct CDR3 sequences, 8% of them seen just once; the ten biggest clones take up roughly a fifth. The receptors here all came from a female donor in good health.

This clonotype occurred many times. The chain has TRBV7-9 and TRBJ1-2, with 12 nucleotides matching TRBD1. The CDR3 is made up of 16 amino acids. CDR1 and CDR2 from the germline V gene are SEHNR and FQNEAQ (reference sequence). With 5 bases clipped from V and 5 bases from J, the junction kept 9 bases outside the gene matches. The CDR3 DNA is TGTGCCAGCAGCCCATCCTGGGACAGGGGGCTTTATGGCTACACCTTC. Residues: CASSPSWDRGLYGYTF. Using reference TRBV7-9 and TRBJ1-2 for the parts outside the CDR3, the full variable domain is DTGVSQNPRHKITKRGQNVTFRCDPISEHNRLYWYRQTLGQGPEFLTYFQNEAQLEKSRLLSDRFSAERPKGSFSTLEIQRTEQGDSAMYLCASSPSWDRGLYGYTFGSGTRLTVV.

This clonotype has just a few counts. V gene TRBV5-1 combines with J gene TRBJ1-1; a weak D match, TRBD1 (5 bases). V gave up 6 bases and J gave up 4 bases, with 16 bases separating them. Germline V CDR1 and CDR2: SGHRS, YFSETQ. The CDR3 is 14 residues long. CDR3 in amino acids: CASTRQRGGTEAFF. The CDR3 coding sequence is TGCGCCAGCACCCGGCAGAGGGGTGGCACTGAAGCTTTCTTT.

V gene TRBV6-2 or TRBV6-3 combines with J gene TRBJ2-7; 7 bases align to TRBD1. CDR1 is MNHEY, CDR2 SVGEGT, per germline. J gave up 2 bases and V 2 bases, and 3 bases lay outside the gene matches. CDR3 length: 14 residues. DNA for the CDR3: TGTGCCAGCAGTTACGGGACAGTGCCCTACGAGCAGTACTTC. Residues: CASSYGTVPYEQYF.

This clonotype came up a few times. The chain combines TRBV2 with TRBJ2-2; D may be TRBD2 (6 bases). There are 15 residues in the CDR3. V shed 5 bases and J shed 4 bases, with 14 bases lying between them. The V gene's germline CDR1 is SNHLY and CDR2 FYNNEI. CDR3 nucleotides: TGTGCCAGCAGTAGTCTAGCGAGTCCCACCGGGGAGCTGTTTTTT. Amino acids: CASSSLASPTGELFF.

This clonotype turned up a few times. V gene TRBV5-1 combines with J gene TRBJ2-7; D not resolved. The CDR3 has 18 residues. Germline V gene sequence: CDR1 SGHRS, CDR2 YFSETQ. Trimming cost V 0 bases and J 1 base, with 20 bases left between them. The DNA of the CDR3 is TGCGCCAGCAGCTTGGGGCCCCTTGGACGGGTAACTTCCTACGAGCAGTACTTC. Translation: CASSLGPLGRVTSYEQYF.

In its sample, this clonotype was seen many times. This chain uses TRBV5-1 with TRBJ1-1; 9 bases line up with TRBD1. CDR3 length: 14 residues. Trimming at V came to 4 bases and at J to 5 bases, leaving 6 bases not matched to a gene. The germline V gene encodes CDR1 SGHRS and CDR2 YFSETQ. CDR3 amino acids: CASSGGTGRTEAFF. The CDR3 DNA follows: TGCGCCAGCAGCGGGGGGACAGGGCGGACTGAAGCTTTCTTT.

V gene TRBV29-1 combines with J gene TRBJ2-7, with 9 nucleotides matching TRBD1. With V trimmed by 7 bases and J by 1 base, 11 bases remained unmatched. Germline V CDR1 and CDR2: SQVTM, ANQGSEA. The CDR3 runs to 15 residues. CDR3 coding DNA: TGCAGCGCCCTGGGGACAGGGCTTAAGTCCTACGAGCAGTACTTC. Translated, it gives CSALGTGLKSYEQYF.

This rearrangement joins TRBV12-3 or TRBV12-4 to TRBJ2-7; D is undetermined. Trimming cost V 7 bases and J 7 bases, with 23 bases left between them. This CDR3 region has 15 residues. The chain's CDR3 is CASNTGPGTSREQYF. The CDR3 coding sequence is TGTGCCAGCAATACCGGGCCGGGTACTTCGAGAGAGCAGTACTTC.

The rearrangement uses TRBV19 and TRBJ2-1; possibly TRBD2 for D (5 bases). Between the trimmed V and J ends, which lost 10 bases and 0 bases, there was a span of 10 bases. CDR3 length equals 13 residues. The germline gives CDR1 LNHDA, CDR2 SQIVND (reference sequence). CDR3 residues: CATRTLSYNEQFF. The CDR3 DNA sequence: TGTGCCACGCGGACTCTCTCCTACAATGAGCAGTTCTTC. The variable domain in full, with the rest retrieved from reference TRBV19 and TRBJ2-1, is DGGITQSPKYLFRKEGQNVTLSCEQNLNHDAMYWYRQDPGQGLRLIYYSQIVNDFQKGDIAEGYSVSREKKESFPLTVTSAQKNPTAFYLCATRTLSYNEQFFGPGTRLTVL.

V and J are TRBV13 and TRBJ2-7, with 10 bases that match TRBD1. J lost 5 bases, V lost 5 bases, and 6 bases had no gene match. Germline values: CDR1 PRHDT, CDR2 FYEKMQ (reference sequence). The CDR3 loop spans 14 amino acids. The CDR3 DNA is TGTGCCAGCAGCATAACCGGGACAGGGGACGAGCAGTACTTC. Protein: CASSITGTGDEQYF.

This clonotype was counted between two and nine times. V gene TRBV7-9 combines with J gene TRBJ2-1; D is undetermined. The germline V gene encodes CDR1 SEHNR and CDR2 FQNEAQ (reference sequence). The CDR3 contains 13 residues. The V gene lost 5 bases and the J gene lost 7 bases, with 12 bases spanning the gap. Here the CDR3 DNA reads TGTGCCAGCAGCATGGGGAACTTGAATGAGCAGTTCTTC. Translating gives CASSMGNLNEQFF.

This clonotype was detected many times. The chain has TRBV29-1 and TRBJ2-5, with D unclear. Looked up from germline, CDR1 is SQVTM and CDR2 is ANQGSEA. The CDR3 has 11 residues. Between the trimmed V and J ends, which lost 0 bases and 4 bases, there was a span of 3 bases. CDR3: CSVEELETQYF. CDR3 DNA: TGCAGCGTTGAAGAGCTAGAGACCCAGTACTTC.

This clonotype was counted ten times or more. The V call is TRBV3-1, the J call TRBJ2-7, with D uncertain. The CDR3 loop spans 14 amino acids. Germline lookup yields CDR1 LGHDT and CDR2 YNNKEL (reference sequence). Trimming shortened V by 0 bases and J by 1 base, and 7 bases separated the two germline ends. The CDR3: CASSQEPVSYEQYF. The DNA of the CDR3 is TGTGCCAGCAGCCAAGAACCGGTTTCCTACGAGCAGTACTTC.

In this sample, this clonotype turned up a few times. V usage is TRBV19 and J usage is TRBJ1-2; D is unresolved. Trimming cost V 6 bases and J 4 bases, with 18 bases left between them. There are 15 residues in the CDR3. Germline-derived CDR1 and CDR2 are LNHDA and SQIVND (reference sequence). As DNA, the CDR3 is TGTGCCAGTAGCCTGAACAGAGACGCCATCTATGGCTACACCTTC. Amino acid sequence: CASSLNRDAIYGYTF.

This clonotype showed up many times. This chain joins TRBV19 and TRBJ1-5; D uncertain. This CDR3 spans 13 amino acids. V lost 4 bases, J lost 1 base, and 5 bases lay in between. The germline CDR1 and CDR2 sequences are LNHDA and SQIVND (reference sequence). In DNA, the CDR3 is TGTGCCAGTAGTAGGACGAGCAATCAGCCCCAGCATTTT. Its translation is CASSRTSNQPQHF. Full variable domain (rest looked up from reference TRBV19 and TRBJ1-5): DGGITQSPKYLFRKEGQNVTLSCEQNLNHDAMYWYRQDPGQGLRLIYYSQIVNDFQKGDIAEGYSVSREKKESFPLTVTSAQKNPTAFYLCASSRTSNQPQHFGDGTRLSIL.

The chain is built from TRBV15 and TRBJ2-7; 7 bases are a match to TRBD1. The V and J ends lost 1 base and 7 bases, in that order; junction bases with no gene match: 10. The CDR3 is 15 amino acids. Germline assignment: CDR1 LNHNV and CDR2 YYDKDF (reference sequence). CDR3 in DNA: TGTGCCACCAGCAGAGGAGGGACAGTATCTACGGAGCAGTACTTC. This encodes CATSRGGTVSTEQYF.

The chain recombines TRBV28 with TRBJ2-1; TRBD1 aligns across 7 bases. The V gene end was trimmed by 8 bases and the J gene end by 0 bases; junction bases not matched to a gene: 10. Germline values: CDR1 MDHEN, CDR2 SYDVKM. The CDR3 sequence is 16 residues long. The CDR3 region is CASSPGTEVSYNEQFF. CDR3 bases: TGTGCCAGCTCCCCAGGGACAGAAGTCTCCTACAATGAGCAGTTCTTC.

This clonotype occurred many times. The CDR3 nucleotides are TGTGCCAGCAGTTTACGTAGCTGGGCTCAGCAGAGCTACGGCTACACCTTC. Translated, it gives CASSLRSWAQQSYGYTF. V is TRBV28 and J is TRBJ1-2; no firm D call. Germline-derived CDR1 and CDR2 are MDHEN and SYDVKM. CDR3 length: 17 amino acids. V lost 2 bases and J 8 bases, leaving 24 bases between the germline ends.

This clonotype turned up a few times. The chain is built from TRBV19 and TRBJ2-7, with 9 positions matching TRBD1. V was pared by 5 bases and J by 4 bases, with 6 bases of the junction left unmatched. Germline V gene sequence: CDR1 LNHDA, CDR2 SQIVND (reference sequence). This CDR3 comprises 14 residues. DNA of the CDR3: TGTGCCAGTAGTCCCGGACAGGGGAAGTACGAGCAGTACTTC. Its protein product is CASSPGQGKYEQYF.

At least ten counts were recorded for this clonotype. The chain uses TRBV5-1 and TRBJ2-1; the match to TRBD1 covers 8 bases. The ends lost 3 bases at V and 5 bases at J; junction bases unmatched: 4. Germline loops: CDR1 SGHRS, CDR2 YFSETQ. CDR3 length: 14 residues. The CDR3 sequence: CASSWGTGNNEQFF. The DNA of the CDR3 is TGCGCCAGCAGCTGGGGGACAGGAAACAATGAGCAGTTCTTC.

This clonotype was picked up many times. The chain is built from TRBV7-9 and TRBJ1-4; possibly TRBD1 for D (6 bases). Trimming took 4 bases from V and 0 from J, leaving 24 bases between them. CDR1 and CDR2 (germline): SEHNR, FQNEAQ (reference sequence). CDR3 length: 20 amino acids. CDR3 nucleotide sequence: TGTGCCAGCAGCTCTCCGTACGGGGGGCAGCAACTTGCAACTAATGAAAAACTGTTTTTT. Amino acids: CASSSPYGGQQLATNEKLFF.

This clonotype was recorded many times. This chain links TRBV2 with TRBJ1-5; D ambiguous. CDR3 size: 15 residues. Germline CDR1 and CDR2: SNHLY and FYNNEI. The germline V and J ends were trimmed by 6 bases and 2 bases, with 14 bases remaining between them. The CDR3 DNA reads TGTGCCAGCAGGAAAGAGGAACTGGGCAATCAGCCCCAGCATTTT. Its translation: CASRKEELGNQPQHF.